This T cell receptor beta chain was recorded in a study of CD8+ T cells in alopecia areata. Turning to the study itself: It was approximately 7-11-week-old female C3H/HeJ mice that received skin from roughly 6-12-month-old C3H/HeJ graft donors with spontaneous alopecia. General study results and limits: Clonality was higher in lesional than normal scalp, especially in alopecia totalis/universalis.

Regarding this clone: What it binds is not known. Gene labels here are mouse ones. The read halts 4 residues ahead of the CDR3 end, with the missing end drawn from the germline J gene.

After isolation, RNA underwent reverse transcription to generate cDNA as the sequencing template. The protocol was immunoSEQ multiplex PCR, while the TCRdb copy is restricted to in-frame clones and leaves out a portion. The sample contains 200,000 to 300,000 clones, none occurring once; more than 0.95% lies in the top ten. Trimming took off 3 bases at V and 0 bases at J, with 7 bases between the two ends. This CDR3 spans 14 amino acids. The germline V gene has CDR1 MSHET and CDR2 SYDVDS. Cells that came from pooled cutaneous lymph nodes were sorted using CD4, CD8alpha, NKG2D, NKG2ACE and other markers.

The source is a C3H/HeJ mouse with alopecia areata. Mouse MHC haplotype: H2-k. Sequencing input: CD4+ T cells sorted from a lymph node. The chain joins TRBV29 to TRBJ2-3; no clear D gene. CDR3 amino acids: CASSFPTSAETLYF. The sequenced CDR3 bases are TGTGCTAGCAGTTTCCCAACTAGTGCAGAA.